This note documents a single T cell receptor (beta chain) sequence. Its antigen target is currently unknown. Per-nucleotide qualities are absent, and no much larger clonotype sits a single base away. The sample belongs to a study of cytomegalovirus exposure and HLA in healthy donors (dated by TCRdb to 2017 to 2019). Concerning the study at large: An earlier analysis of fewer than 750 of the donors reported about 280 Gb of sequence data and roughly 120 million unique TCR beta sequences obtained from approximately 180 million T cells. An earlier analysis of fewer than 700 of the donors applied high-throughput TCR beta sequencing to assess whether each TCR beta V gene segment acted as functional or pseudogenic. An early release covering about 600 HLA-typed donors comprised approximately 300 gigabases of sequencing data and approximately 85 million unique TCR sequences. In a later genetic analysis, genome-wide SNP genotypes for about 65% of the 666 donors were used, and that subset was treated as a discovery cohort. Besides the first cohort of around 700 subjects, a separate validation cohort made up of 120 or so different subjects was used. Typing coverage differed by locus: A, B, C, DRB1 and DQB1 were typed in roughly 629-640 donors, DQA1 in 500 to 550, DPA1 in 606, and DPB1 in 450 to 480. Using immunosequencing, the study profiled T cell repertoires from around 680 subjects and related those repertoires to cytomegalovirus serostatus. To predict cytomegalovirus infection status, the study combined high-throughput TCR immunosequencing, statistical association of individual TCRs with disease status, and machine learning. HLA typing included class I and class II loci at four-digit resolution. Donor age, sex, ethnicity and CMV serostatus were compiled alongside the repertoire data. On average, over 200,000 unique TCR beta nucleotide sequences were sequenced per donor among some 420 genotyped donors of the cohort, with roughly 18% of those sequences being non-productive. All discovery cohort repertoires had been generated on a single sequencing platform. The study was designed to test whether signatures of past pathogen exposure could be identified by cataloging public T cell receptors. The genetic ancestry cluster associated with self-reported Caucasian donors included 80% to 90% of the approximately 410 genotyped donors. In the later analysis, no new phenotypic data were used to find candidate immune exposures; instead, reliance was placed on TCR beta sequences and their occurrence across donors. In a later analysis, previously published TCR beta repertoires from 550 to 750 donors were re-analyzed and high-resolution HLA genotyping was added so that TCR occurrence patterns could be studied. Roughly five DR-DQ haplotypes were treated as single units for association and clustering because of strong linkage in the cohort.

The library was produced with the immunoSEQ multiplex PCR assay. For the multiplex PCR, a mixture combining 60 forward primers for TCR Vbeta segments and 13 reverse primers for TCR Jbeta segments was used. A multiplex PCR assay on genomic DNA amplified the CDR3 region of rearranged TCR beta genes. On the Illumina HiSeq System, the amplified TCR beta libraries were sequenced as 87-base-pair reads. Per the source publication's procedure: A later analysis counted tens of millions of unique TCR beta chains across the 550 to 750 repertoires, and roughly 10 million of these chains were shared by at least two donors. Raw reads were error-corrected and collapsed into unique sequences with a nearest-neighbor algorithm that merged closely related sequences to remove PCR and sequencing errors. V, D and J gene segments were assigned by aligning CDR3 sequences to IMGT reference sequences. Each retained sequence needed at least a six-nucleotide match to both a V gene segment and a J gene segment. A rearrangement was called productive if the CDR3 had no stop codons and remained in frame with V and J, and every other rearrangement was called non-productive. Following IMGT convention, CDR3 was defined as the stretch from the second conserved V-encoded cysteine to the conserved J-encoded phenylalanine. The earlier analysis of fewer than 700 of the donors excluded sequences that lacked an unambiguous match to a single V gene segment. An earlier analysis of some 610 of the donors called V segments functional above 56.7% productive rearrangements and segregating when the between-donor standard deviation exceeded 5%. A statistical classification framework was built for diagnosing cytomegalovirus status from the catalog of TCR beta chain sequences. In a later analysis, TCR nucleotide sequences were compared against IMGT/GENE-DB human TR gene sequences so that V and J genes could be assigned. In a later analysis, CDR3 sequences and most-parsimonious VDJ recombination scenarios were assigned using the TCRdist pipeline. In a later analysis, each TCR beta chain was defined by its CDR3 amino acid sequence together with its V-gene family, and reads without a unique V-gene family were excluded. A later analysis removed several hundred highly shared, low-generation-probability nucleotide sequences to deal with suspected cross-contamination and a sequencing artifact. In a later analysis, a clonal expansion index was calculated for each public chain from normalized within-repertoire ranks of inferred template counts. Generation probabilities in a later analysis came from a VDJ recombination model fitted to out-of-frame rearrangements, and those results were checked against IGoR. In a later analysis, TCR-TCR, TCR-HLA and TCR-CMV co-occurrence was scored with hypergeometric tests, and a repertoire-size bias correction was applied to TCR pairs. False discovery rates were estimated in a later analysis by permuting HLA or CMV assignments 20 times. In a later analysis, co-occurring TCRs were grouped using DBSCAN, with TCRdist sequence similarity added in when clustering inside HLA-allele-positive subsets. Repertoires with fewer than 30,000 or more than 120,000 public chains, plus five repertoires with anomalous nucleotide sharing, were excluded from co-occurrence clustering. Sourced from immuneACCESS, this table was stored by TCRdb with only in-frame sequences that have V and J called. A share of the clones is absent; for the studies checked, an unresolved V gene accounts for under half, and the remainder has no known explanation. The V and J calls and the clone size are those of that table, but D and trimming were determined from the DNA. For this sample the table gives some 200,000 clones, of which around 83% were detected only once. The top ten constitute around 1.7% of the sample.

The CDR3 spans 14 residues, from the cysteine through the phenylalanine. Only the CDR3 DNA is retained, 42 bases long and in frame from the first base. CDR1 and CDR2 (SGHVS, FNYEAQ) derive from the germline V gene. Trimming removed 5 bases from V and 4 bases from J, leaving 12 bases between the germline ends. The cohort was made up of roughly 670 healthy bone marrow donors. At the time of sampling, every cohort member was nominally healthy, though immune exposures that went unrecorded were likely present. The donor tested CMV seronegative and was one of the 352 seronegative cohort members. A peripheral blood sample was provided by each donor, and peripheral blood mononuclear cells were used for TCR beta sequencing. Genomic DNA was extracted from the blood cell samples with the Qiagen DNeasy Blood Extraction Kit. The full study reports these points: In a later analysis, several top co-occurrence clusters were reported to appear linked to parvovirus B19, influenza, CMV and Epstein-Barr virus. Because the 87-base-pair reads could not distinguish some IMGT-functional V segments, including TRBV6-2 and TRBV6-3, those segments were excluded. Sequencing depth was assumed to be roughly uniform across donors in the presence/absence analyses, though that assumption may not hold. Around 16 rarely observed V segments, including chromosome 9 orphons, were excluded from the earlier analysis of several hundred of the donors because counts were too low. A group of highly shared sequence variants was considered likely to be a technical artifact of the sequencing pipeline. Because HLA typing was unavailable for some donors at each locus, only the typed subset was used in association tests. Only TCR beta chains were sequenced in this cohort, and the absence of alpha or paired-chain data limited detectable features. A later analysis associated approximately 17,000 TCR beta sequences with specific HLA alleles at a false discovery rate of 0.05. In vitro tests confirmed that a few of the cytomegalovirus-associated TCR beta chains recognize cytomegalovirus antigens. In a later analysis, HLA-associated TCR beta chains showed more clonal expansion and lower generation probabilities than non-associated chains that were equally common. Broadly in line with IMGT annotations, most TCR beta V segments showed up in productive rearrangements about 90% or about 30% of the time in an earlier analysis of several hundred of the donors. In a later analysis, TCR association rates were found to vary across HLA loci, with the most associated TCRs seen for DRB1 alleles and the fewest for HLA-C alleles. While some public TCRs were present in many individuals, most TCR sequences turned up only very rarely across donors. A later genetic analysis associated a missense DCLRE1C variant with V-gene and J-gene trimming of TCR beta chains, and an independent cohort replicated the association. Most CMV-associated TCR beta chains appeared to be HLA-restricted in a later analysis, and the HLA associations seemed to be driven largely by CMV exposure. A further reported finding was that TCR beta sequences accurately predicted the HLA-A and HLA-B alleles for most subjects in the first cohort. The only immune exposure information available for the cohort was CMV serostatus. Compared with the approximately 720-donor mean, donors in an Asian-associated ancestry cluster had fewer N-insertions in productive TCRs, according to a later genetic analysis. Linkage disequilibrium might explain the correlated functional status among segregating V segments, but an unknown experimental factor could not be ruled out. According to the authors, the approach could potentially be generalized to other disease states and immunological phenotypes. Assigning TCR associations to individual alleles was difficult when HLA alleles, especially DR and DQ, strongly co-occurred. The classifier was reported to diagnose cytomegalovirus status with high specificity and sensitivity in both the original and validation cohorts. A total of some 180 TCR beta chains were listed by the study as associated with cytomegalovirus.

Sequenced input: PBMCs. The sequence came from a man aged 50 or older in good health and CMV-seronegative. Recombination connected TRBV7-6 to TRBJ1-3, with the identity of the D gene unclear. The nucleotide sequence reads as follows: TGTGCCAGCAGCCCCCGGACTCCGGGAAACACCATATATTTT. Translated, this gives CASSPRTPGNTIYF.